This record looks at one T cell receptor (beta chain) sequence and its context. Its specificity is not known. Some clones are missing from TCRdb's copy, which holds only in-frame ones; the method was immunoSEQ multiplex PCR. The sample lists 90,000 or so clones, around 87% occurring once. The data were obtained in a study of radiotherapy plus CTLA-4 blockade in lung cancer. Study context: The study recorded objective responses in 15% to 20% of patients and disease control in about 30%. Overall study results and limits: There was expansion of tumor-derived TCR clones in blood after radiotherapy plus ipilimumab.

Germline CDR1 and CDR2: SEHNR and FQNEAQ (reference sequence). V gave up 6 bases and J gave up 9 bases, with 13 bases separating them. This CDR3 comprises 12 residues. Focal radiation and CTLA-4 blockade (ipilimumab) were tested in chemo-refractory metastatic non-small-cell lung cancer patients. Sample: peripheral blood, taken from a patient treated with radiotherapy plus ipilimumab. The chain couples TRBV7-9 to TRBJ2-3; D is possibly TRBD1 (6 bases). This clonotype originated in a human donor with non-small cell lung cancer who had a partial response to radiotherapy plus ipilimumab. The CDR3 region has the DNA TGTGCCAGCAGTTCAGACAGGAGCACGCAGTATTTT. This sequence encodes CASSSDRSTQYF.